The clone carrying this T cell receptor (beta chain) occurred a few times. Antigen unknown. This sample is part of a study of blood T cells in healthy people across ages. General observations from the study: Versus aged donors, long-lived donors had higher diversity and more naive CD4+ cells.

A sample-barcoded 5' primer and a J-beta primer mix were used in a second PCR of roughly 7 to 12 cycles. Every cDNA was tagged by a template-switch adaptor with 12 random nucleotides. In TCRdb, the 5' RACE reads were re-called with MiXCR into one record per CDR3 protein. The repertoire holds hundreds of thousands of distinct CDR3 sequences, with approximately 44% as singletons. The CDR3 has 13 amino acids. Germline V gene lookup returns CDR1 DFQATT and CDR2 SNEGSKA (reference sequence). J lost 5 bases, V lost 3 bases, and 6 bases had no gene match. The genes are TRBV20-1 and TRBJ1-2; 7 bases agree with TRBD1. The source material was blood. This clonotype was obtained from a man aged 55 to 70 in good health. The CDR3 spells CSASGDSRYGYTF. CDR3 bases: TGCAGTGCTAGTGGGGACAGTCGGTATGGCTACACCTTC.